This T cell receptor (beta chain) emerged from a study of T cell changes during pregnancy in multiple sclerosis. The assay was immunoSEQ multiplex PCR, and TCRdb's table has in-frame clones only and misses some. The data hold approximately 130,000 clones, with roughly 95% observed a single time. The germline V gene encodes CDR1 SGHVS and CDR2 FNYEAQ. The length of the CDR3 is 17 residues. V lost 2 bases and J lost 2; bases outside the gene matches: 9. The chain combines TRBV7-6 with TRBJ2-1, with 7 bases aligning to TRBD2. This TCR derives from a female donor with multiple sclerosis, enrolled in a pregnancy study. Sequencing used peripheral blood, obtained after pregnancy. CDR3 protein: CASSLYGEREPYNEQFF. The CDR3 region has the DNA TGTGCCAGCAGCTTATACGGTGAGCGGGAACCCTACAATGAGCAGTTCTTC.